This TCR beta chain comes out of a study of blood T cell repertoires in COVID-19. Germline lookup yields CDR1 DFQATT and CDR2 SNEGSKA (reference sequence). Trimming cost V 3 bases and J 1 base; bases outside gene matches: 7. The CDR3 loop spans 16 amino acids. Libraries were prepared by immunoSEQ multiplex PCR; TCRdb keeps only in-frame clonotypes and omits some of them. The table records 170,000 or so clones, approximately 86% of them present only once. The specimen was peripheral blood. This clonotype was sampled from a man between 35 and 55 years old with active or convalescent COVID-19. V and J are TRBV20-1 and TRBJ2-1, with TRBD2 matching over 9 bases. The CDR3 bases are TGCAGTGCTAGTAACAAGCGGGGGGCTTCCTACAATGAGCAGTTCTTC. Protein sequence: CSASNKRGASYNEQFF.